This T cell receptor beta chain is drawn from a study of monozygotic twins with inflammatory bowel disease. This CDR3 has 17 residues. The germline CDR1 and CDR2 sequences are MNHEY and SVGAGI. TCRalpha and TCRbeta cDNA underwent two nested PCRs of roughly 15 and 9 cycles. TCRdb derives one entry per CDR3 protein from the 5' RACE reads, leaving out DNA. In total, the table holds some 170,000 distinct CDR3 sequences. Someone took a 2.5 ml blood sample from each of the donors. The material sequenced was blood. The rearrangement links TRBV6-5 to TRBJ2-1; no DNA is available, so the TRBD2 call from TCRdb remains unchecked. This clonotype was sampled from a human donor with ulcerative colitis or Crohn's disease, or a healthy co-twin of an affected twin (not recorded which). CDR3 sequence reads: CASSYQLTSGNYNEQFF.